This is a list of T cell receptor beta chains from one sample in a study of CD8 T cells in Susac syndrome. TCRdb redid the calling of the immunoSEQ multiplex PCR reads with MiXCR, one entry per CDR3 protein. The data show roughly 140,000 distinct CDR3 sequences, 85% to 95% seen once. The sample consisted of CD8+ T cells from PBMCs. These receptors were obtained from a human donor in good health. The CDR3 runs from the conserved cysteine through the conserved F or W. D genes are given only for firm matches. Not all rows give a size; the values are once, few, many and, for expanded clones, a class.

CASSQDNEPGDTDTQYF	TGTGCCAGCAGCCAAGATAACGAACCGGGAGACACAGATACGCAGTATTTT	TRBJ2-3	.	TRBV3-1	once
CASSSRQGRPNEQFF	TGTGCCAGCAGTTCCCGACAGGGACGGCCCAATGAGCAGTTCTTC	TRBJ2-1	TRBD1	TRBV27	.
CASSQRTGGSWDEQFF	TGTGCCAGCAGCCAAAGGACAGGGGGCAGTTGGGATGAGCAGTTCTTC	TRBJ2-1	TRBD1	TRBV3-1	.
CSVVEPDRGPGELFF	TGCAGCGTGGTGGAGCCGGACAGGGGCCCCGGGGAGCTGTTTTTT	TRBJ2-2	TRBD1	TRBV29-1	.
CASRSGLAGVYEQYF	TGTGCCAGCAGATCGGGACTAGCGGGAGTCTACGAGCAGTACTTC	TRBJ2-7	TRBD2	TRBV27	.
CASSAPVYEQYF	TGTGCCAGCAGCGCGCCGGTCTACGAGCAGTACTTC	TRBJ2-7	.	TRBV7-9	once
CASSHTGTGIDEQYF	TGTGCCAGCAGCCATACCGGGACAGGGATCGACGAGCAGTACTTC	TRBJ2-7	TRBD1	TRBV4-2	once
CASSIRTGGNEKLFF	TGTGCCAGCAGTATCCGGACAGGCGGGAATGAAAAACTGTTTTTT	TRBJ1-4	TRBD1	TRBV27	once
CASSFGTAALNTEAFF	TGTGCCAGCAGCTTTGGGACGGCAGCCTTGAACACTGAAGCTTTCTTT	TRBJ1-1	.	TRBV5-6	.
CSVEPGTGGDTEAFF	TGCAGCGTAGAACCCGGGACAGGCGGGGACACTGAAGCTTTCTTT	TRBJ1-1	TRBD1	TRBV29-1	.